Following are 11 T cell receptor beta chains from one sample sequenced in a study of blood T cells in healthy people across ages. For the second PCR, which ran for about 7 to 11 cycles, a sample-barcoded 5' primer and a J-beta primer mix were used. Each CDR3 protein is one row after TCRdb ran MiXCR on the 5' RACE reads. The sample lists hundreds of thousands of distinct CDR3 sequences; roughly 25% were seen once. This sample was shared with a second study, whose subject was T cells of mothers and their children.

Input material: blood. These receptors came from a boy between 10 and 17 years old in good health.

This clonotype came up a few times. The rearrangement joins TRBV3-1 to TRBJ2-7, with 7 bases that match TRBD2. This CDR3 has 16 amino acids. CDR1 and CDR2 from the germline V gene are LGHDT and YNNKEL (reference sequence). V was pared by 2 bases and J by 6 bases, with 13 bases of the junction left unmatched. The CDR3 coding sequence is TGTGCCAGCAGCCAACGCCGGGGGGTTTCCTTTCCCGAGCAGTACTTC. Translated: CASSQRRGVSFPEQYF.

The chain recombines TRBV10-1 with TRBJ2-2; 13 bases map to TRBD2. The CDR3 totals 15 residues. Germline CDR1 and CDR2: WNHNN and SYGVQD (reference sequence). V shed 5 bases and J 6 bases; nucleotides not matched to a gene: 3. CDR3 protein: CASSRTSGSPGELFF. Here the CDR3 DNA reads TGCGCCAGCAGTCGGACTAGCGGGAGCCCCGGGGAGCTGTTTTTT.

This clonotype showed up just a few times. The chain carries TRBV9 and TRBJ2-1, with D perhaps matching TRBD2 (5 bases). CDR3 size: 15 residues. CDR1 and CDR2 (germline): SGDLS, YYNGEE. Trimming shortened V by 1 base and J by 7 bases, and 15 bases separated the two germline ends. DNA for the CDR3: TGTGCCAGCAGCGTATACGAGGGAGTTAGTAATGAGCAGTTCTTC. Amino acids: CASSVYEGVSNEQFF.

The rearrangement uses TRBV28 and TRBJ2-7; 7 nucleotides match TRBD2. CDR3 size: 14 residues. Trimming cost V 7 bases and J 8 bases; bases outside gene matches: 14. Germline V gives CDR1 MDHEN, CDR2 SYDVKM. The CDR3 sequence: CASTLGGRAGQQYF. The CDR3 region has the DNA TGTGCCAGCACCTTAGGAGGGAGGGCCGGGCAGCAGTACTTC.

Note on this clonotype: At one end the junction does not follow the germline gene, possibly because of a read error. The rearrangement links TRBV6-1 to TRBJ1-2, with 10 bases aligning to TRBD1. The germline V gene encodes CDR1 MNHNS and CDR2 SASEGT. The CDR3 length is 19 residues. The CDR3 here is CASSEAAYADRGHGYGYTF. The CDR3 DNA follows: TGTGCCAGCAGCGAAGCGGCCTACGCCGACAGGGGGCACGGCTATGGCTACACCTTC.

This clonotype has just a few counts. The CDR3 reads CASSGTVANTGELFF. CDR3 nucleotides: TGTGCCAGCAGTGGGACAGTGGCGAACACCGGGGAGCTGTTTTTT. The chain employs TRBV2 and TRBJ2-2, with D possibly TRBD1 on 6 matching bases. The CDR3 is made up of 15 amino acids. Deletions cut 4 bases from V and 0 bases from J, with 9 bases between. Germline V gene lookup returns CDR1 SNHLY and CDR2 FYNNEI.

This chain uses TRBV14 with TRBJ2-5; TRBD2 matches at 10 bases. The last part of the DNA fits TRBJ2-1 better; the J call may be wrong. There are 15 residues in the CDR3. Germline lookup yields CDR1 SGHDN and CDR2 FVKESK. The DNA of the CDR3 is TGTGCCAGCAGTCTCCTAGCGGGAGAAGACAATGAGCAGTTCTTC. It encodes CASSLLAGEDNEQFF.

V gene TRBV28 combines with J gene TRBJ2-1; possibly TRBD2 for D (5 bases). The CDR3 is 12 amino acids. Per the germline V gene, CDR1 is MDHEN and CDR2 is SYDVKM. Deletions cut 8 bases from V and 10 bases from J, with 15 bases between. CDR3 nucleotide sequence: TGTGCCAGCCTACGTCGGGGTGGGGAGCAGTTCTTC. Protein sequence: CASLRRGGEQFF.

The rearrangement uses TRBV11-2 and TRBJ1-2, with no clear D. V shed 0 bases and J shed 8 bases, with 16 bases lying between them. Germline V gene lookup returns CDR1 SGHAT and CDR2 FQNNGV. This CDR3 region has 15 residues. For the CDR3, the DNA is TGTGCCAGCAGCTTAGATCCGGGAGGAGGCAGGGGCTACACCTTC. Its protein is CASSLDPGGGRGYTF. The variable domain in full, completed from reference TRBV11-2 and TRBJ1-2, reads EAGVAQSPRYKIIEKRQSVAFWCNPISGHATLYWYQQILGQGPKLLIQFQNNGVVDDSQLPKDRFSAERLKGVDSTLKIQPAKLEDSAVYLCASSLDPGGGRGYTFGSGTRLTVV.

The table lists this clonotype with a few counts. This rearrangement joins TRBV29-1 to TRBJ1-2, with D perhaps TRBD1 (5 bases). CDR1 SQVTM and CDR2 ANQGSEA come from the germline V gene. V was clipped by 3 bases and J by 1 base, with 9 bases between them. This CDR3 contains 13 residues. CDR3 bases: TGCAGCGTTGATAACAGGCTTAACTATGGCTACACCTTC. Amino acid sequence: CSVDNRLNYGYTF.

The V call is TRBV7-8, the J call TRBJ2-3, with 9 bases that match TRBD2. This CDR3 region has 16 residues. With V trimmed by 5 bases and J by 5 bases, 11 bases remained unmatched. The V gene's germline CDR1 is SGHVS and CDR2 FQNEAQ. The CDR3 reads CASSLSPQAGGDTQYF. The CDR3 DNA reads TGTGCCAGCAGCCTCTCCCCCCAAGCGGGGGGAGATACGCAGTATTTT.